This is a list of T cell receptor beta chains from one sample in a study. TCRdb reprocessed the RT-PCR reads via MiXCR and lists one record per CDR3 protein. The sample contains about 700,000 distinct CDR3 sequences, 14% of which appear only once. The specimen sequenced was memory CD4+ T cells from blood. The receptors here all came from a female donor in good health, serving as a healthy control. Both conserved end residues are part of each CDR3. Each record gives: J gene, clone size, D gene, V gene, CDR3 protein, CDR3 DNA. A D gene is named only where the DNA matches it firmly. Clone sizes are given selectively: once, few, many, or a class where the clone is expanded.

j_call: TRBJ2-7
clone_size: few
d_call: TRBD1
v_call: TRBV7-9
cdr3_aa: CASSQTDRLSEQYF
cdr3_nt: TGTGCCAGCAGCCAGACGGACAGGCTGAGTGAGCAGTACTTC

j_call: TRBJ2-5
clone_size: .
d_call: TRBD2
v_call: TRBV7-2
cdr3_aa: CASIGLAGAAETQYF
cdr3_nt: TGTGCCAGCATCGGACTAGCGGGAGCCGCTGAGACCCAGTACTTC

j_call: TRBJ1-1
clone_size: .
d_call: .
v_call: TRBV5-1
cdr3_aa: CASSLAQTNTEAFF
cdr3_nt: TGCGCCAGCAGCTTGGCACAGACGAACACTGAAGCTTTCTTT

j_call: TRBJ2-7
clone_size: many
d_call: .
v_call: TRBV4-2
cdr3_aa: CASSLRAGYEQYF
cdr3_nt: TGTGCCAGCAGTTTAAGGGCCGGGTACGAGCAGTACTTC

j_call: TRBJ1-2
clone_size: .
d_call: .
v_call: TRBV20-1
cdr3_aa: CSARVQDGNYGYTF
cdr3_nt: TGCAGTGCTAGAGTCCAGGACGGAAACTATGGCTACACCTTC

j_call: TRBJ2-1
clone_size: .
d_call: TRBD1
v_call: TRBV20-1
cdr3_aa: CSARDPGQGAYNEQFF
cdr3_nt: TGCAGTGCTAGAGATCCCGGACAGGGGGCCTACAATGAGCAGTTCTTC

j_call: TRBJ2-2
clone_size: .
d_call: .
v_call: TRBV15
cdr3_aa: CATSRDLGDTGELFF
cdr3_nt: TGTGCCACCAGCAGAGATTTGGGGGACACCGGGGAGCTGTTTTTT

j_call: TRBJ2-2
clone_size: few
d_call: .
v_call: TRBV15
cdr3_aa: CATSSSQYTGELFF
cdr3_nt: TGTGCCACCAGCAGTAGTCAATACACCGGGGAGCTGTTTTTT

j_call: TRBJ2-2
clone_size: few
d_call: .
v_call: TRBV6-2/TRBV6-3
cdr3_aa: CASTQYGELFF
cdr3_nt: TGTGCCAGCACTCAGTACGGGGAGCTGTTTTTT

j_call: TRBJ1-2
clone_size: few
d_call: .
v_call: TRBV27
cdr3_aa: CASSPFQSGGNYGYTF
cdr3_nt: TGTGCCAGCAGTCCCTTCCAGTCGGGGGGCAACTATGGCTACACCTTC

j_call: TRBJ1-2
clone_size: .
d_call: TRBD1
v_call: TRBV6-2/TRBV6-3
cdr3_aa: CASSYPGGGDGYTF
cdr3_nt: TGTGCCAGCAGTTACCCAGGGGGAGGTGATGGCTACACCTTC

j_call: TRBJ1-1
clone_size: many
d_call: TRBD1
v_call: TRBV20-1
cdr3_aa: CSARGQGAGTEAFF
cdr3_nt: TGCAGTGCTAGGGGACAGGGGGCAGGCACTGAAGCTTTCTTT

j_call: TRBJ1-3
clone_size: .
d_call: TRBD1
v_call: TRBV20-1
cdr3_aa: CSARPGQGLGNTIYF
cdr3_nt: TGCAGTGCTAGGCCGGGACAGGGTCTTGGAAACACCATATATTTT

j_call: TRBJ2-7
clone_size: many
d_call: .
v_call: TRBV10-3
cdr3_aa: CAISEGRVYEQYF
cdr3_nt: TGTGCCATCAGCGAGGGCAGGGTCTACGAGCAGTACTTC

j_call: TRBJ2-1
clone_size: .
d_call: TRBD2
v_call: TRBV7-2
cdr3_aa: CASSLVPLLAGGGNEQFF
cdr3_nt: TGTGCCAGCAGCTTAGTCCCCTTACTAGCGGGAGGGGGTAATGAGCAGTTCTTC

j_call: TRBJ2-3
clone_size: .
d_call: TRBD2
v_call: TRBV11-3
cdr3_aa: CASSSLSGSSTQYF
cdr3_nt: TGTGCCAGCAGCTCCCTTAGCGGGAGCAGTACGCAGTATTTT

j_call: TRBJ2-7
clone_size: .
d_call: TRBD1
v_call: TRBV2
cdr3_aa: CASMREGADEQYF
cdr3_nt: TGTGCCAGCATGCGCGAGGGGGCCGACGAGCAGTACTTC

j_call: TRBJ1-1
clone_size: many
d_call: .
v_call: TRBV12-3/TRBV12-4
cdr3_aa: CASSPGRPEAFF
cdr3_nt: TGTGCCAGCAGCCCGGGTCGCCCTGAAGCTTTCTTT

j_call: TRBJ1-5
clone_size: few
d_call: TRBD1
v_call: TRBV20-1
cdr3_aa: CSPSGQGAPSQPQHF
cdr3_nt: TGCAGTCCCTCTGGACAGGGGGCACCTTCTCAGCCCCAGCATTTT

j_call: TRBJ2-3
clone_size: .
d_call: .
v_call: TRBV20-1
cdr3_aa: CSARIVLGARTDTQYF
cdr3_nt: TGCAGTGCTAGAATTGTACTGGGGGCGCGGACAGATACGCAGTATTTT

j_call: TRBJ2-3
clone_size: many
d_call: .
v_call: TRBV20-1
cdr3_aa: CSATPLDTQYF
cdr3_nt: TGCAGTGCTACCCCGTTGGATACGCAGTATTTT

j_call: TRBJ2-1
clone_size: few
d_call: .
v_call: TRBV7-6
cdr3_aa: CASSLEYGVAANNEQFF
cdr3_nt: TGTGCCAGCAGCTTAGAATATGGAGTGGCTGCGAACAATGAGCAGTTCTTC

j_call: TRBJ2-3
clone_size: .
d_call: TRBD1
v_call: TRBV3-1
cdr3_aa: CASSHEGARTDTQYF
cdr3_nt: TGTGCCAGCAGCCACGAGGGGGCCCGCACAGATACGCAGTATTTT

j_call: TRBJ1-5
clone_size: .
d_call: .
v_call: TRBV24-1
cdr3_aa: CATSDPGSSNQPQHF
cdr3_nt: TGTGCCACCAGTGACCCCGGGAGTAGCAATCAGCCCCAGCATTTT

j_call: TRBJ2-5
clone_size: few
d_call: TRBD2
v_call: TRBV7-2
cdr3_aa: CASRYSGSVETQYF
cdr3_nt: TGTGCCAGCAGATATAGCGGGTCGGTAGAGACCCAGTACTTC

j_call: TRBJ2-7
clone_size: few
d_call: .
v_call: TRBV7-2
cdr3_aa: CASSFTRASYEQYF
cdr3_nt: TGTGCCAGCAGCTTCACCCGGGCCTCCTACGAGCAGTACTTC

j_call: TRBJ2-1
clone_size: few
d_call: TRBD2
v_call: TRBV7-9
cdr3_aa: CASSLGAGLARNEQFF
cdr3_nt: TGTGCCAGCAGCTTAGGGGCGGGACTAGCCCGAAATGAGCAGTTCTTC

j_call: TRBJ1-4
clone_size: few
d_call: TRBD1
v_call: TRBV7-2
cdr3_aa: CASSEGQHFSEKLFF
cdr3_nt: TGTGCCAGCAGCGAGGGACAGCATTTCAGTGAAAAACTGTTTTTT

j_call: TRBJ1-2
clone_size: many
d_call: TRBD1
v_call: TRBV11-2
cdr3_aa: CASSPGQTYGYTF
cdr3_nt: TGTGCCAGCAGCCCGGGACAGACCTATGGCTACACCTTC

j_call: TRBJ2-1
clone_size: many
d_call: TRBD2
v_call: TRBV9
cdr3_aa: CASSASGSSYNEQFF
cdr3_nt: TGTGCCAGCAGCGCCAGCGGGAGCTCCTACAATGAGCAGTTCTTC

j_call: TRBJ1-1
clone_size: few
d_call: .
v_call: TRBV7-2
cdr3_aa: CASSFNGVNTEAFF
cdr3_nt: TGTGCCAGCAGCTTTAATGGCGTGAACACTGAAGCTTTCTTT